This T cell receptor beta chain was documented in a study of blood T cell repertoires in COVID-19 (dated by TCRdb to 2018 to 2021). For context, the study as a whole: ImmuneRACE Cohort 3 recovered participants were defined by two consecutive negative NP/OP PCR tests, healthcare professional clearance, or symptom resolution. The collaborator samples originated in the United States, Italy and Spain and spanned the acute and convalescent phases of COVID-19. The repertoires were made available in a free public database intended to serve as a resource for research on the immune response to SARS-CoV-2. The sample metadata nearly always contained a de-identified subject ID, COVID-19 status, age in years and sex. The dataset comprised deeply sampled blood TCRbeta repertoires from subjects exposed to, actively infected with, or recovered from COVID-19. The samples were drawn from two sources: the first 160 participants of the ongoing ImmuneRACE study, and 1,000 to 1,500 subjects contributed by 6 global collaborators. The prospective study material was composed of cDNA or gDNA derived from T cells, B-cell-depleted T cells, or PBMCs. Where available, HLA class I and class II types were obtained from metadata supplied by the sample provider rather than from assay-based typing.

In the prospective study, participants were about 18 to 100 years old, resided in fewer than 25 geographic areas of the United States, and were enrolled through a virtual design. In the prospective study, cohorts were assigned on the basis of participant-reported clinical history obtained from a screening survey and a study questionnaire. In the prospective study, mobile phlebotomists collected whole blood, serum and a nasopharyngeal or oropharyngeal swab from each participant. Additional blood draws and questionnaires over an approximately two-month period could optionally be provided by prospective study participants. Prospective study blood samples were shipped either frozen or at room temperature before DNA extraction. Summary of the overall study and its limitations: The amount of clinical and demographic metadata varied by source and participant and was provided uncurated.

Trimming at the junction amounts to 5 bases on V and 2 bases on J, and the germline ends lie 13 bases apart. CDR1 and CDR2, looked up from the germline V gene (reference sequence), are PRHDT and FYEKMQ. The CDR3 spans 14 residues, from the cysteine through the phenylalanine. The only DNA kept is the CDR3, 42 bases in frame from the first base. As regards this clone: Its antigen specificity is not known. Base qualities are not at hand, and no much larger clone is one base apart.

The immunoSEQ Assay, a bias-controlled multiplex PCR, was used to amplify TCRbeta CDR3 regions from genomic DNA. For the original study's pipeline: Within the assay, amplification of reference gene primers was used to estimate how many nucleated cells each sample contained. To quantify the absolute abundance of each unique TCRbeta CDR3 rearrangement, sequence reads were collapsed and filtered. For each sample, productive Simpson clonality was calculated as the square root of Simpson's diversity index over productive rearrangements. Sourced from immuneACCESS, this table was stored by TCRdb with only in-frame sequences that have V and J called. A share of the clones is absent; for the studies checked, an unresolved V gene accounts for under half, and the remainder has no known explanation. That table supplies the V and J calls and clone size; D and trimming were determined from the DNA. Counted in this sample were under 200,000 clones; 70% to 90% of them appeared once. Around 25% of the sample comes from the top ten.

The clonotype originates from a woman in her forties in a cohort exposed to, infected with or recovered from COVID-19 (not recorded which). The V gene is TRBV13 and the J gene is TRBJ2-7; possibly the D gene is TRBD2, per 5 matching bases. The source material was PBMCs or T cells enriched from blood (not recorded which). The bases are TGTGCCAGCAGCACAGCGGCCGGGGCCTACGAGCAGTACTTC. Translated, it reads CASSTAAGAYEQYF.